This record covers a single T cell receptor beta chain. Its antigen remains unknown. The data are from a study of T cell responses to AZD1222 COVID-19 vaccine. Study background: Second doses at about 4 or about 12 weeks were pooled.

The protocol was immunoSEQ multiplex PCR, while the TCRdb copy is restricted to in-frame clones and leaves out a portion. The profile shows 90,000 to 95,000 clones, approximately 90% of them singletons. Study-wide results and caveats: In a largely white British group with more females than males, clonal diversity was possibly underestimated. Repertoire collection took place solely once the T cell response had peaked.

The CDR3 is made up of 14 amino acids. Germline CDR1 is SEHNR and CDR2 is FQNEAQ (reference sequence). Trimming left V 3 bases short and J 2 bases short, with 10 bases between. The chain uses TRBV7-9 and TRBJ1-1; D unresolved. The source was peripheral blood, collected on day 0 of AZD1222 vaccination. The TCR comes from an adult in good health. In DNA, the CDR3 is TGTGCCAGCAGCTTTAAAAGAGGAAACACTGAAGCTTTCTTT. Translating it yields CASSFKRGNTEAFF.